Listed here are 30 T cell receptor beta chains from one sample, sequenced in a study of neurological immune-mediated disorders. Via MiXCR, TCRdb re-called the 5' RACE reads, giving one row per CDR3 protein. The data contain about 21,000 distinct CDR3 sequences, around a sixth of them singletons. The sequenced material came from CD8+ T cells from blood. These receptors were taken from a woman younger than 30 with multiple sclerosis.

This clonotype came up many times. The rearrangement uses TRBV5-1 and TRBJ1-1; D is perhaps TRBD1 (5 bases). CDR1 is SGHRS and CDR2 is YFSETQ in the germline V gene. This CDR3 spans 14 amino acids. V lost 0 bases to trimming and J lost 0 bases, with 6 bases between them. This chain's CDR3 is CASSLEGLNTEAFF. In DNA form, the CDR3 reads TGCGCCAGCAGCTTGGAGGGACTGAACACTGAAGCTTTCTTT.

The chain is built from TRBV12-3 or TRBV12-4 and TRBJ1-3; D might be TRBD1 (5 bases). This CDR3 has 14 residues. Trimming took 4 bases from V and 0 from J, leaving 7 bases between them. CDR3 amino acids: CASSSTGSGNTIYF. The DNA of the CDR3 is TGTGCCAGCAGTTCAACAGGCTCTGGAAACACCATATATTTT.

This clonotype was seen many times. The chain uses TRBV5-6 and TRBJ1-1, with D perhaps matching TRBD1 (6 bases). Germline V gives CDR1 SGHDT, CDR2 YYEEEE. CDR3 length: 14 amino acids. Trimming stripped 2 bases from V and 6 bases from J, with 14 bases between. The CDR3 nucleotides read TGTGCCAGCAGCTTAAACAGGGAGGTCCCTGAAGCTTTCTTT. This codes for CASSLNREVPEAFF.

This clonotype occurred a few times. The chain has TRBV25-1 and TRBJ1-2; D is possibly TRBD1 (5 bases). V shed 3 bases and J shed 0 bases, with 11 bases lying between them. Germline CDR1 reads MGHDK; CDR2 reads SYGVNS. The CDR3 length is 15 residues. Here the CDR3 reads CASSDQAGPNYGYTF. CDR3 in DNA: TGTGCCAGCAGTGACCAGGCGGGACCTAACTATGGCTACACCTTC.

This clonotype was seen ten or more times. The V and J genes are TRBV7-8 and TRBJ2-1, with TRBD2 matching over 7 bases. The CDR3 contains 16 residues. Germline V gene sequence: CDR1 SGHVS, CDR2 FQNEAQ. Losses at the gene ends were 3 bases for V and 2 bases for J; bases not matched to a gene: 7. This CDR3 reads CASSFGVAGAYNEQFF. CDR3 sequence (DNA): TGTGCCAGCAGCTTCGGTGTAGCGGGCGCCTACAATGAGCAGTTCTTC.

The table lists this clonotype with many counts. The chain recombines TRBV9 with TRBJ2-6; the D gene is possibly TRBD1 (5 bases). The germline CDR1 and CDR2 sequences are SGDLS and YYNGEE. CDR3 size: 15 residues. Between the trimmed V and J ends, which lost 4 bases and 2 bases, there was a span of 10 bases. The CDR3 DNA reads TGTGCCAGCAGCCCCGGCAGGGCTGGGGCCAACGTCCTGACTTTC. Translating it yields CASSPGRAGANVLTF.

This clonotype appeared a single time. The chain employs TRBV20-1 and TRBJ1-1; 9 bases match TRBD1. This CDR3 region has 16 residues. Germline lookup yields CDR1 DFQATT and CDR2 SNEGSKA (reference sequence). V shed 3 bases, J shed 5 bases, and the junction held 13 bases outside the gene matches. CDR3 coding DNA: TGCAGTGCTAGGGAGGGGGTCACAGGGGGCAGGACTGAAGCTTTCTTT. Its protein is CSAREGVTGGRTEAFF.

This clonotype was seen repeatedly, ten times or more. The V gene is TRBV4-3, the J gene TRBJ2-1; D possibly corresponds to TRBD2 (6 bases). Germline-derived CDR1 and CDR2 are LGHNA and YSLEER. Trimming shortened V by 1 base and J by 5 bases, and 15 bases separated the two germline ends. There are 16 residues in the CDR3. The CDR3 region is CASSQGLARNNNEQFF. In DNA form, the CDR3 reads TGCGCCAGCAGCCAAGGGCTAGCGAGAAATAACAATGAGCAGTTCTTC.

The CDR3 sequence: CASNNRGFDTEAFF. For the CDR3, the DNA is TGTGCCAGTAACAACAGGGGATTCGACACTGAAGCTTTCTTT. The chain joins TRBV19 to TRBJ1-1; 7 bases line up with TRBD1. Germline V gene data show CDR1 as LNHDA and CDR2 as SQIVND (reference sequence). The trim removed 7 bases at V and 3 bases at J, leaving 8 bases unmatched. The CDR3 is 14 amino acids.

In the case of this clonotype: It is unclear where the CDR3 begins or ends on the DNA, so no DNA is shown, and the CDR3 is as TCRdb lists it. The V gene is TRBV5-6, the J gene TRBJ2-1; the D segment call TRBD2 is taken from the table without a DNA check. Germline V gene lookup returns CDR1 SGHDT and CDR2 YYEEEE. The CDR3 has 19 residues if both end residues are counted. The CDR3 reads CASSFYICSASRRESEQFF.

This clonotype was seen repeatedly, ten times or more. The rearrangement uses TRBV20-1 and TRBJ1-2, with D perhaps TRBD1 (5 bases). Germline V gene lookup returns CDR1 DFQATT and CDR2 SNEGSKA (reference sequence). Trimming took off 0 bases at V and 7 bases at J, with 15 bases between the two ends. The CDR3 spans 14 residues. The CDR3 spells CSARDPAGSRGYTF. The DNA of the CDR3 is TGCAGTGCTAGAGATCCCGCAGGGTCGCGTGGCTACACCTTC.

V is TRBV5-1 and J is TRBJ2-5, with TRBD2 identical over 10 bases. V dropped 1 base and J dropped 2; count of bases not matched to a gene: 8. This CDR3 comprises 17 residues. Germline lookup yields CDR1 SGHRS and CDR2 YFSETQ. CDR3 sequence: CASSLSASGRFQETQYF. CDR3 in DNA: TGCGCCAGCAGCTTGTCGGCTAGCGGGAGATTTCAAGAGACCCAGTACTTC.

The sample holds a few counts of this clonotype. This sequence joins TRBV6-5 and TRBJ2-7; 8 nucleotides line up with TRBD2. The CDR3 runs to 14 residues. The V and J ends lost 6 bases and 2 bases, in that order; junction bases with no gene match: 6. CDR1 is MNHEY and CDR2 is SVGAGI in the germline V gene. The DNA for the CDR3 is TGTGCCAGCAGGGGCCCAGCGGGGGCCTACGAGCAGTACTTC. Translated: CASRGPAGAYEQYF.

This clonotype was detected ten times or more. The genes are TRBV6-2 or TRBV6-3 and TRBJ2-1; 8 positions match TRBD2. Germline trimming cut 6 bases from V and 8 bases from J; bases unmatched to any gene: 12. CDR1 MNHEY and CDR2 SVGEGT come from the germline V gene. This CDR3 is 15 amino acids long. The CDR3 sequence: CASRPMLAGPDEQFF. The CDR3 nucleotides read TGTGCCAGCAGACCGATGCTAGCGGGTCCTGATGAGCAGTTCTTC.

The table lists this clonotype with many counts. The chain carries TRBV7-6 and TRBJ2-7; no definite D call. This CDR3 region has 14 residues. Per the germline V gene, CDR1 is SGHVS and CDR2 is FNYEAQ. Trimming took 5 bases from V and 6 from J, leaving 17 bases between them. The CDR3 nucleotides read TGTGCCAGCAGCCCGTACATCGGAGCCGGCGAGCAGTACGTC. Its translation is CASSPYIGAGEQYV.

Many counts were recorded for this clonotype. This chain joins TRBV7-9 and TRBJ2-1; 9 bases line up with TRBD2. The length of the CDR3 is 14 residues. In germline, CDR1 is SEHNR, CDR2 FQNEAQ (reference sequence). The trim removed 8 bases at V and 4 bases at J, leaving 6 bases unmatched. The CDR3 spells CASQLAGTYNEQFF. CDR3 nucleotide sequence: TGTGCCAGCCAACTAGCGGGCACATACAATGAGCAGTTCTTC.

The table lists this clonotype with many counts. This chain connects TRBV5-1 to TRBJ2-2; 7 positions agree with TRBD1. CDR3 length equals 16 residues. V gave up 3 bases and J gave up 6 bases; unmatched junction bases: 11. Germline V CDR1 and CDR2: SGHRS, YFSETQ. CDR3 residues: CASSSTDRVGAGELFF. CDR3 nucleotide sequence: TGCGCCAGCAGCTCTACCGACAGGGTAGGGGCCGGGGAGCTGTTTTTT.

This clonotype was counted at least ten times. The rearrangement joins TRBV7-9 to TRBJ1-6; D perhaps matches TRBD1 (5 bases). The V end lost 8 bases, the J end lost 1 base, and 15 bases lay between the germline ends. This CDR3 is built from 16 residues. Germline V gives CDR1 SEHNR, CDR2 FQNEAQ (reference sequence). The CDR3 coding sequence is TGTGCCAGCGGGCGAGACAGATATTCCTATAATTCACCCCTCCACTTT. Its translation is CASGRDRYSYNSPLHF.

In its sample, this clonotype was seen many times. The chain recombines TRBV12-3 or TRBV12-4 with TRBJ2-3, with 12 bases that match TRBD2. The V segment lost 5 bases and the J segment 6 bases; nucleotides outside the gene matches: 9. The CDR3 runs 16 residues. The CDR3 DNA reads TGTGCCAGCAGTCCCGTGGCTAGCGGGAGGGAGGATACGCAGTATTTT. Translation gives CASSPVASGREDTQYF.

This clonotype was observed many times. The rearrangement joins TRBV5-1 to TRBJ2-2; possibly TRBD2 for D (6 bases). Trimming shortened V by 2 bases and J by 7 bases, and 12 bases separated the two germline ends. The CDR3 is 14 residues long. Germline V gene data show CDR1 as SGHRS and CDR2 as YFSETQ. The CDR3 nucleotides are TGCGCCAGCAGCTTCCGGGAGACCCACGGGGAGCTGTTTTTT. The encoded protein is CASSFRETHGELFF.

Ten or more counts support this clonotype. The chain combines TRBV20-1 with TRBJ1-2; 9 bases line up with TRBD1. This CDR3 has 15 residues. With 3 bases clipped from V and 4 bases from J, the junction kept 9 bases outside the gene matches. Germline CDR1 reads DFQATT; CDR2 reads SNEGSKA (reference sequence). The CDR3 region is CSARAPGTGIYGYTF. The CDR3, as DNA: TGCAGTGCTAGGGCTCCCGGGACAGGGATCTATGGCTACACCTTC.

This clonotype has a count of ten or more. The chain links TRBV7-6 to TRBJ2-1, with D unclear. CDR3 length equals 12 residues. The germline gives CDR1 SGHVS, CDR2 FNYEAQ. Between the trimmed V and J ends, which lost 6 bases and 4 bases, there was a span of 7 bases. The CDR3, as DNA: TGTGCCAGCAGTTACCCTTACAATGAGCAGTTCTTC. Its translation is CASSYPYNEQFF.

The table lists this clonotype with a few counts. This sequence joins TRBV5-1 and TRBJ2-1; TRBD1 matches at 10 bases. Germline lookup yields CDR1 SGHRS and CDR2 YFSETQ. The junction had 5 bases not matched to a gene; V was cut back by 4 bases and J by 7 bases. CDR3 length: 14 amino acids. The CDR3 here is CASSLGQGRNEQFF. The CDR3 DNA is TGCGCCAGCAGCCTGGGACAGGGGAGGAATGAGCAGTTCTTC.

In this sample, this clonotype turned up many times. This chain connects TRBV30 to TRBJ1-2, with D possibly TRBD1 on 5 matching bases. Germline lookup yields CDR1 GTSNPN and CDR2 SVGIG (reference sequence). The CDR3 runs 13 residues. Trimming pared 5 bases from V and 2 bases from J, leaving 12 bases between. The chain's CDR3 is CAWETGLNYGYTF. CDR3 DNA: TGTGCCTGGGAAACAGGACTGAACTATGGCTACACCTTC.

This clonotype has a count of ten or more. The V and J genes are TRBV9 and TRBJ2-1; 7 bases are a match to TRBD2. The germline gives CDR1 SGDLS, CDR2 YYNGEE. V was pared by 4 bases and J by 2 bases, with 3 bases of the junction left unmatched. The CDR3 spans 14 residues. The CDR3 loop is CASSLSGTYNEQFF. CDR3 nucleotide sequence: TGTGCCAGCAGCTTGAGCGGGACCTACAATGAGCAGTTCTTC.

This clonotype showed up many times. V is TRBV20-1 and J is TRBJ2-4; TRBD1 or TRBD2 may be the D gene (5 bases each). The CDR3 loop spans 15 amino acids. CDR1 is DFQATT, CDR2 SNEGSKA, per germline (reference sequence). Trimming stripped 0 bases from V and 9 bases from J, with 18 bases between. In nucleotides, the CDR3 is TGCAGTGCTAGAGAGAGGGGCGCGAGAGAAACCATTCAGTACTTC. Residues: CSARERGARETIQYF.

This clonotype was picked up many times. This chain uses TRBV7-9 with TRBJ1-6; D is perhaps TRBD1 (5 bases). Germline V gene sequence: CDR1 SEHNR, CDR2 FQNEAQ (reference sequence). V was cut by 8 bases and J by 0 bases, with 8 bases left in between. CDR3 size: 14 residues. This chain's CDR3 is CASGTSSYNSPLHF. As DNA, the CDR3 is TGTGCCAGCGGGACGAGCTCCTATAATTCACCCCTCCACTTT.

At least ten counts were recorded for this clonotype. This chain joins TRBV9 and TRBJ2-2; 8 bases align to TRBD2. Germline V gene lookup returns CDR1 SGDLS and CDR2 YYNGEE. CDR3 length: 16 residues. V shed 0 bases, J shed 6 bases, and the junction held 7 bases outside the gene matches. CDR3 coding DNA: TGTGCCAGCAGCGTAGAGGGAGCGGGAGCTTCCGGGGAGCTGTTTTTT. Encoded protein: CASSVEGAGASGELFF.

This clonotype was counted many times. This chain connects TRBV25-1 to TRBJ1-1; perhaps TRBD1 as D (6 bases). Germline loops: CDR1 MGHDK, CDR2 SYGVNS. V was pared by 1 base and J by 0 bases, with 9 bases between. The CDR3 is 15 amino acids. The CDR3 nucleotides are TGTGCCAGCAGTGAATGGGGGGGCATGAACACTGAAGCTTTCTTT. Amino acid sequence: CASSEWGGMNTEAFF. The full variable domain, in which reference TRBV25-1 and TRBJ1-1 provide the parts outside the CDR3, is EADIYQTPRYLVIGTGKKITLECSQTMGHDKMYWYQQDPGMELHLIHYSYGVNSTEKGDLSSESTVSRIRTEHFPLTLESARPSHTSQYLCASSEWGGMNTEAFFGQGTRLTVV.

Many counts were recorded for this clonotype. The chain joins TRBV10-2 to TRBJ2-3, with TRBD2 identical over 8 bases. The trim removed 0 bases at V and 3 bases at J, leaving 11 bases unmatched. Germline V gene data show CDR1 as WSHSY and CDR2 as SAAADI. The CDR3 sequence is 18 residues long. The CDR3, as DNA: TGCGCCAGCAGTGAGTCTGAAGAGCGGGAGCTTTATACAGATACGCAGTATTTT. Protein sequence: CASSESEERELYTDTQYF.